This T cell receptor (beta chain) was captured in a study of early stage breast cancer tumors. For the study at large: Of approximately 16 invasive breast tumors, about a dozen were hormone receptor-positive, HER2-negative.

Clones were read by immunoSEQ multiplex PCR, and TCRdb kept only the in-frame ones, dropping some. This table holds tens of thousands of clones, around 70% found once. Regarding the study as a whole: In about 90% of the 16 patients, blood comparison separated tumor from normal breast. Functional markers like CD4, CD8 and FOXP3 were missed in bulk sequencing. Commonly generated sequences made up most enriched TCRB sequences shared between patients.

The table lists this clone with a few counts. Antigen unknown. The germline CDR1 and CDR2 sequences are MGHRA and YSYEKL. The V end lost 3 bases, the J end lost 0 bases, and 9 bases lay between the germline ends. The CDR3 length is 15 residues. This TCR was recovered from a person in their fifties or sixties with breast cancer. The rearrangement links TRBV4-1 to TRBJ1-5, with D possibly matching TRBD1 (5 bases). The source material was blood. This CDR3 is CASSQGTSSNQPQHF. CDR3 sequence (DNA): TGCGCCAGCAGCCAGGGGACTAGTAGCAATCAGCCCCAGCATTTT.